This T cell receptor (beta chain) was captured by sequencing in a study of Ad26.COV2.S vaccination and SARS-CoV-2 variants. Overall study findings and caveats: It was found that vaccine and placebo recipients had similar non-spike TCR breadth. Total T cell responses may have been underestimated by the TCR breadth and depth analyses.

Some clones are missing from TCRdb's copy, which holds only in-frame ones; the method was immunoSEQ multiplex PCR. The sample records tens of thousands of clones, approximately 86% being singletons. CDR3 size: 14 residues. Germline values: CDR1 SNHLY, CDR2 FYNNEI. Trimming removed 0 bases from V and 10 bases from J, with 13 bases in between. For this clone: The antigen is unknown.

This TCR derives from a human donor who had recovered from COVID-19. This chain connects TRBV2 to TRBJ2-1; D might be TRBD2 (6 bases). Sample: peripheral blood, taken after recovery from COVID-19. The CDR3 sequence is CASSEALGGGEQFF. The CDR3 coding sequence is TGTGCCAGCAGTGAAGCGCTTGGGGGAGGCGAGCAGTTCTTC.